The T cell receptor beta chain under discussion was sequenced for a study of blood T cell repertoires in COVID-19. Whole-study context: PBMCs, B-cell-depleted T cells, or T cells provided the cDNA or gDNA that made up the material.

Trimming at V came to 3 bases and at J to 3 bases, leaving 2 bases not matched to a gene. The CDR3 is made up of 14 amino acids. CDR1 and CDR2 from the germline V gene are MDHEN and SYDVKM. Only in-frame clones appear in the TCRdb table, and some are missing; sequencing was by immunoSEQ multiplex PCR. Of more than 250,000 clones in the sample, around 86% were seen once. Sequencing was carried out using peripheral blood. The TCR was taken from a woman aged 50 to 60 with acute or convalescent COVID-19. The chain combines TRBV28 with TRBJ2-1; 7 bases align to TRBD2. The CDR3 sequence is CASSFGGGYNEQFF. The DNA for the CDR3 is TGTGCCAGCAGTTTTGGGGGGGGCTACAATGAGCAGTTCTTC.